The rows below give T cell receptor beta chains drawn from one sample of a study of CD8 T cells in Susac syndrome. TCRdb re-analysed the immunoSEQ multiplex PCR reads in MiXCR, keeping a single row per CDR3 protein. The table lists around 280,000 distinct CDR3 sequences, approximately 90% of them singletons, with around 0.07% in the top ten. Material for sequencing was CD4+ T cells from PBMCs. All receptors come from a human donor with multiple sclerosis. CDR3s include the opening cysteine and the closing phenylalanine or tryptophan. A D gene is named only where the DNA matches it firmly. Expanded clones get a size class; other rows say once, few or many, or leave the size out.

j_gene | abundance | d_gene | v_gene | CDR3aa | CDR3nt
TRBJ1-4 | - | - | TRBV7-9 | CASSLASPATNEKLFF | TGTGCCAGCAGCTTAGCGAGTCCCGCAACTAATGAAAAACTGTTTTTT
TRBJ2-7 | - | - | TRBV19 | CASSLGPQQYF | TGTGCCAGTAGTTTGGGACCGCAGCAGTACTTC
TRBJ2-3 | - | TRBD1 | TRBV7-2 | CASTEASQGAQYF | TGTGCCAGCACCGAGGCAAGCCAGGGGGCGCAGTATTTT
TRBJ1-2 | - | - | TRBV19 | CASSIGPGRNYGYTF | TGTGCCAGTAGTATAGGGCCCGGGAGAAACTATGGCTACACCTTC
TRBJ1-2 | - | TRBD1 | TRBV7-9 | CASSFGTGGLYGYTF | TGTGCCAGCAGCTTCGGGACAGGGGGCCTCTATGGCTACACCTTC
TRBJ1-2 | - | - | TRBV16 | CASSQSGTSTYGYTF | TGTGCCAGCAGCCAATCCGGGACTTCTACCTATGGCTACACCTTC
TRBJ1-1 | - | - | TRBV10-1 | CASRAPPRGYTEAFF | TGCGCCAGCAGAGCCCCCCCGCGGGGTTACACTGAAGCTTTCTTT
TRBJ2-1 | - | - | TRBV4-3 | CASSQEALSYNEQFF | TGCGCCAGCAGCCAAGAGGCACTGTCCTACAATGAGCAGTTCTTC
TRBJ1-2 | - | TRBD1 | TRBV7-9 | CASSPTGGIGYTF | TGTGCCAGCAGCCCTACAGGGGGCATCGGCTACACCTTC
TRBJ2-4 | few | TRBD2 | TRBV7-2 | CASSSGLEANIQYF | TGTGCCAGCAGCTCCGGACTAGAGGCGAACATTCAGTACTTC
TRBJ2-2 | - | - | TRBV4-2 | CASSQGGGENTGELFF | TGTGCCAGCAGCCAAGGAGGGGGGGAGAACACCGGGGAGCTGTTTTTT
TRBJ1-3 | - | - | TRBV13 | CASSLSRDSGNTIYF | TGTGCCAGCAGCTTATCGAGGGACTCTGGAAACACCATATATTTT
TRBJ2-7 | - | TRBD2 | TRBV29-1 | CSVTGLARYEQYF | TGCAGCGTGACGGGACTAGCGAGGTACGAGCAGTACTTC
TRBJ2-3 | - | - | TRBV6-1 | CASSERARADTQYF | TGTGCCAGCAGTGAAAGGGCTAGGGCAGATACGCAGTATTTT
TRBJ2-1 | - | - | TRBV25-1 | CASTPAGYYNEQFF | TGTGCCAGCACTCCCGCGGGGTACTACAATGAGCAGTTCTTC
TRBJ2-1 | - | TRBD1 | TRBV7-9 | CASSLERARDRPYNEQFF | TGTGCCAGCAGCTTAGAACGGGCCCGGGACAGACCTTACAATGAGCAGTTCTTC
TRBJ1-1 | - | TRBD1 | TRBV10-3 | CATTGDYIEAFF | TGTGCCACGACAGGGGATTACATTGAAGCTTTCTTT
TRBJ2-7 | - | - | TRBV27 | CASSLGASEQYF | TGTGCCAGCAGCCTTGGGGCGTCCGAGCAGTACTTC
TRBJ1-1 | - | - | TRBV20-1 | CSARDWGNTEAFF | TGCAGTGCTAGAGATTGGGGAAACACTGAAGCTTTCTTT
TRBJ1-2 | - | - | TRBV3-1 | CASSQDKRPYGYTF | TGTGCCAGCAGCCAAGACAAAAGGCCCTATGGCTACACCTTC
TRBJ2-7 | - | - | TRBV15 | CATSNFQGYEQYF | TGTGCCACCAGCAACTTTCAGGGGTACGAGCAGTACTTC
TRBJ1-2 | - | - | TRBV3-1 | CASSAGRANYGYTF | TGTGCCAGCAGCGCCGGTAGGGCTAACTATGGCTACACCTTC
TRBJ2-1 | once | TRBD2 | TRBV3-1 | CASSQEPLAGAYNEQFF | TGTGCCAGCAGCCAGGAACCTCTAGCGGGGGCCTACAATGAGCAGTTCTTC
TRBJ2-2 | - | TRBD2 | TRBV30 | CAWRGLAAVQELFF | TGTGCCTGGAGAGGGCTAGCGGCAGTTCAGGAGCTGTTTTTT
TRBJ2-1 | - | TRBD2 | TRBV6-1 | CASTGSGWNNEQFF | TGTGCCAGCACTGGTAGCGGGTGGAACAATGAGCAGTTCTTC
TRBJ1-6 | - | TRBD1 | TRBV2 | CASSKDRGDNSPLHF | TGTGCCAGCAGTAAAGACAGGGGAGACAATTCACCCCTCCACTTT
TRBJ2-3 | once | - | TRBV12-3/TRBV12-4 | CASSSWSSTDTQYF | TGTGCCAGCAGTTCCTGGTCTAGCACAGATACGCAGTATTTT
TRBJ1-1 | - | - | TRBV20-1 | CSAKENTEAFF | TGCAGTGCGAAAGAGAACACTGAAGCTTTCTTT
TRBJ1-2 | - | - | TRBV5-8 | CASSFARVNSGGYTF | TGTGCCAGCAGCTTCGCTCGAGTTAATTCGGGTGGCTACACCTTC
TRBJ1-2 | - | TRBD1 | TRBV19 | CASRIQGAQNGYTF | TGTGCCAGTAGGATACAGGGGGCACAGAATGGCTACACCTTC
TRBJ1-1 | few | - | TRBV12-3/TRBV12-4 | CASSRQANTEAFF | TGTGCCAGCAGTCGACAGGCGAACACTGAAGCTTTCTTT
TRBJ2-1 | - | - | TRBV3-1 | CASSQTEEQFF | TGTGCCAGCAGCCAAACCGAAGAGCAGTTCTTC
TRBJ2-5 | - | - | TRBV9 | CASSVPPRRGETQYF | TGTGCCAGCAGCGTACCGCCTCGGAGGGGAGAGACCCAGTACTTC
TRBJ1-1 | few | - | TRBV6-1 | CASSGTPDTEAFF | TGTGCCAGCAGTGGGACACCGGACACTGAAGCTTTCTTT
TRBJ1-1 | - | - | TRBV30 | CAQDTDPEINTEAFF | TGTGCCCAGGACACAGACCCCGAGATTAACACTGAAGCTTTCTTT
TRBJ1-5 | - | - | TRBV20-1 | CSASEPRQDSNQPQHF | TGCAGTGCTAGCGAACCACGACAGGATAGCAATCAGCCCCAGCATTTT
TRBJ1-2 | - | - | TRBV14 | CASSQDRRGARYGYTF | TGTGCCAGCAGCCAAGATAGGAGGGGGGCTCGCTATGGCTACACCTTC
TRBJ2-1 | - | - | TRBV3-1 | CASSRLTGGGRDEQFF | TGTGCCAGCAGCCGCCTCACGGGTGGGGGCCGGGATGAGCAGTTCTTC
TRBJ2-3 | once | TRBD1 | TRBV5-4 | CASSRQGQSGAQYF | TGTGCCAGCTCCAGACAGGGCCAGAGTGGGGCGCAGTATTTT
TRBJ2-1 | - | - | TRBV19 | CASSISHGTNEQFF | TGTGCCAGTAGTATCAGTCACGGCACCAATGAGCAGTTCTTC
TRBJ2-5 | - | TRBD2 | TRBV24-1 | CATSGTSGGQETQYF | TGTGCCACCAGTGGGACTAGCGGGGGCCAAGAGACCCAGTACTTC